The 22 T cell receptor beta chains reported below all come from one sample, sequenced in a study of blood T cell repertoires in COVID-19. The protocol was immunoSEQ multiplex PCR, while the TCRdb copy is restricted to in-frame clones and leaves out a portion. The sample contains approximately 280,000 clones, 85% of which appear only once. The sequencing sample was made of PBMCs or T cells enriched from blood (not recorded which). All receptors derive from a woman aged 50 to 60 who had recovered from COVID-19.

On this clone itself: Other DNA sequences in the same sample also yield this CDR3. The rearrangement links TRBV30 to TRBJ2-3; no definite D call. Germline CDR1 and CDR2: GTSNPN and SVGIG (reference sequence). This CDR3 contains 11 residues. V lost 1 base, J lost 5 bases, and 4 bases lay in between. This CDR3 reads CAWSAGDTQYF. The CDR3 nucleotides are TGTGCCTGGAGTGCGGGAGATACGCAGTATTTT.

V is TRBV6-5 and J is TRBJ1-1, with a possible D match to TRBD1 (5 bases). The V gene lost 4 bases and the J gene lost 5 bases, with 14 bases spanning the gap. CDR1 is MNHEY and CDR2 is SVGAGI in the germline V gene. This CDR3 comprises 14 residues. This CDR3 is CASSSVVRVTEAFF. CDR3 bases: TGTGCCAGCAGTTCGGTAGTCAGGGTAACTGAAGCTTTCTTT.

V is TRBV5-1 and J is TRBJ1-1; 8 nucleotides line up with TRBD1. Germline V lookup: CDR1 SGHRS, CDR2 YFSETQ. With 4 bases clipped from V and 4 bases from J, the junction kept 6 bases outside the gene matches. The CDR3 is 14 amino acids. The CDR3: CASSADRGGTEAFF. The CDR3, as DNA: TGCGCCAGCAGCGCAGACAGGGGAGGCACTGAAGCTTTCTTT.

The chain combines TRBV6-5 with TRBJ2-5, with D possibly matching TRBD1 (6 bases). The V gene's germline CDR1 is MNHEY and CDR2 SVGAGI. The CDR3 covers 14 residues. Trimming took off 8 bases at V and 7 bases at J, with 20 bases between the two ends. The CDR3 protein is CASATDRSSRTQYF. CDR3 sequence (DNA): TGTGCCAGCGCAACCGACAGGAGCTCTCGGACCCAGTACTTC.

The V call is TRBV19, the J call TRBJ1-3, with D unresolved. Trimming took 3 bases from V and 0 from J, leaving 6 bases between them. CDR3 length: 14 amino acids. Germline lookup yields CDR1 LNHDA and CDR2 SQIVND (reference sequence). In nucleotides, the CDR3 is TGTGCCAGTAGTATGAGTAGCTCTGGAAACACCATATATTTT. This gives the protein CASSMSSSGNTIYF.

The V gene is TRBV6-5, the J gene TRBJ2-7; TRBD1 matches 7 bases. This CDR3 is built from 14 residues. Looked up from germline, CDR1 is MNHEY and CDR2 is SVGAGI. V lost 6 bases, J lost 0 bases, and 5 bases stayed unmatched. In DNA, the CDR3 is TGTGCCAGCAGGCTGGGGACAGCCTCCTACGAGCAGTACTTC. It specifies CASRLGTASYEQYF.

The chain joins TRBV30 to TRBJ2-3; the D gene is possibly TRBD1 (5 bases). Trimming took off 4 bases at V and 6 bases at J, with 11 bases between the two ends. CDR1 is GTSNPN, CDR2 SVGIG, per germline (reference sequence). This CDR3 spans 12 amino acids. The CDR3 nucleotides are TGTGCCTGGACAGGGTATTCGGATACGCAGTATTTT. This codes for CAWTGYSDTQYF.

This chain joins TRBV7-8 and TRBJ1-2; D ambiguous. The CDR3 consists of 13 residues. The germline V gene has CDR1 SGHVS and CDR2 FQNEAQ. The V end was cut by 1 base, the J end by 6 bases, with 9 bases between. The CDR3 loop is CASSLVPTDGYTF. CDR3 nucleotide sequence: TGTGCCAGCAGCTTAGTCCCAACGGATGGCTACACCTTC.

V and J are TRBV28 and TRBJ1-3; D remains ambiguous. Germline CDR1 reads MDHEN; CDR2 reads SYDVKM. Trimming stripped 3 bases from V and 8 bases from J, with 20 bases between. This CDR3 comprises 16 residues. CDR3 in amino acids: CASSFVREQAGHTIYF. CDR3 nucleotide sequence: TGTGCCAGCAGTTTCGTCCGGGAACAAGCGGGCCACACCATATATTTT.

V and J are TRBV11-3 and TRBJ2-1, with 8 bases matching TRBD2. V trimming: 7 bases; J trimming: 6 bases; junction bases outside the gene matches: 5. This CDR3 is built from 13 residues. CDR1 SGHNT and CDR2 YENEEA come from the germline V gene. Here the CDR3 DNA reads TGTGCCAGCAAAACCGGGACTAGCAATGAGCAGTTCTTC. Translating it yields CASKTGTSNEQFF.

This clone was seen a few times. Written as DNA, the CDR3 is TGCGCCAGCAGCTTGGCCGCTCGACAGGACTCTGGAAACACCATATATTTT. This codes for CASSLAARQDSGNTIYF. The genes are TRBV5-1 and TRBJ1-3; maybe TRBD1 (6 bases). Deletions cut 0 bases from V and 0 bases from J, with 13 bases between. The CDR3 extends over 17 amino acids. CDR1 SGHRS and CDR2 YFSETQ come from the germline V gene. The full variable domain, its missing parts supplied by reference TRBV5-1 and TRBJ1-3, is KAGVTQTPRYLIKTRGQQVTLSCSPISGHRSVSWYQQTPGQGLQFLFEYFSETQRNKGNFPGRFSGRQFSNSRSEMNVSTLELGDSALYLCASSLAARQDSGNTIYFGEGSWLTVV.

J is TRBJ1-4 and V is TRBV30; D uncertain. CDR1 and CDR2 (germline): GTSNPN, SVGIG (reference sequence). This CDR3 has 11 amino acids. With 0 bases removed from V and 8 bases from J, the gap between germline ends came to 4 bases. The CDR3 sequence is CAWSVREKLFF. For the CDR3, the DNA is TGTGCCTGGAGTGTGAGGGAAAAACTGTTTTTT.

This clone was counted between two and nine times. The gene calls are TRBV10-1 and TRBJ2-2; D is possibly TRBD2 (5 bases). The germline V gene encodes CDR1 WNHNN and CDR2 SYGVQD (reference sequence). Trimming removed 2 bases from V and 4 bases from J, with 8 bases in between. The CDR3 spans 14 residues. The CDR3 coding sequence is TGCGCCAGCAGTGAGGAGGGTAGCACCGGGGAGCTGTTTTTT. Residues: CASSEEGSTGELFF.

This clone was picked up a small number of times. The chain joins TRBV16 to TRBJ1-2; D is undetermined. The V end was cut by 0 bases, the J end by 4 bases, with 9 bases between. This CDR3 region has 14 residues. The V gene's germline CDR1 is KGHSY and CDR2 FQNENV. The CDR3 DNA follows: TGTGCCAGCAGCCAATCTGCAGTGGTCTATGGCTACACCTTC. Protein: CASSQSAVVYGYTF.

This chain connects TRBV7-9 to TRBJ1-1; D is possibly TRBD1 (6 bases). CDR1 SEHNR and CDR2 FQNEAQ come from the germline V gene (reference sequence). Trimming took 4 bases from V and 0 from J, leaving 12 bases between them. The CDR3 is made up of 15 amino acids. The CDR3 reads CASSWDKFMNTEAFF. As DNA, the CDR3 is TGTGCCAGCAGCTGGGACAAATTCATGAACACTGAAGCTTTCTTT.

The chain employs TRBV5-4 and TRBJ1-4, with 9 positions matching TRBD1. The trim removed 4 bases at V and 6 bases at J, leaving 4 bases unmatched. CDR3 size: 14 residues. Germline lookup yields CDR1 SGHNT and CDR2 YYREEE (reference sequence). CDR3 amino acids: CASSEQGAYEKLFF. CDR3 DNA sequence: TGTGCCAGCAGCGAACAGGGGGCTTATGAAAAACTGTTTTTT.

CDR3 bases: TGTGCCAGCAGCCAGCGGACACGGAACTTGAACACTGAAGCTTTCTTT. It encodes CASSQRTRNLNTEAFF. The gene calls are TRBV4-2 and TRBJ1-1, with a tentative D call TRBD1 (5 bases). The CDR3 totals 16 residues. The V gene's germline CDR1 is LGHNA and CDR2 YNFKEQ. V lost 3 bases and J 0 bases, leaving 14 bases between the germline ends.

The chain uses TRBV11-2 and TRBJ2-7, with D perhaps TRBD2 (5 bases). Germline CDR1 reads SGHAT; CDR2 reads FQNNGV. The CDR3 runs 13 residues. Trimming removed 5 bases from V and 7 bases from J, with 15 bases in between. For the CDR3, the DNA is TGTGCCAGCAGCCCCAATACCGGGAATGAGCAGTACTTC. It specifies CASSPNTGNEQYF.

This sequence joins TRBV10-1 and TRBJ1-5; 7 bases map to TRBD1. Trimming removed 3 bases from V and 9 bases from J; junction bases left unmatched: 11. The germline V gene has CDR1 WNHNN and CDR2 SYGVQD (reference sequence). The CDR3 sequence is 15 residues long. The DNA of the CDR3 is TGCGCCAGCAGTGATCGGCAGGGGGTTTGGTGGCCCCAGCATTTT. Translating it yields CASSDRQGVWWPQHF.

The CDR3 sequence: CASSQVWGDGTDTQYF. The CDR3 coding sequence is TGTGCCAGCAGCCAAGTGTGGGGGGATGGCACAGATACGCAGTATTTT. This chain links TRBV14 with TRBJ2-3; perhaps TRBD2 as D (6 bases). Trimming removed 1 base from V and 1 base from J, with 12 bases in between. Germline V lookup: CDR1 SGHDN, CDR2 FVKESK. The CDR3 extends over 16 amino acids. The full variable domain, rest sourced from reference TRBV14 and TRBJ2-3, is EAGVTQFPSHSVIEKGQTVTLRCDPISGHDNLYWYRRVMGKEIKFLLHFVKESKQDESGMPNNRFLAERTGGTYSTLKVQPAELEDSGVYFCASSQVWGDGTDTQYFGPGTRLTVL.

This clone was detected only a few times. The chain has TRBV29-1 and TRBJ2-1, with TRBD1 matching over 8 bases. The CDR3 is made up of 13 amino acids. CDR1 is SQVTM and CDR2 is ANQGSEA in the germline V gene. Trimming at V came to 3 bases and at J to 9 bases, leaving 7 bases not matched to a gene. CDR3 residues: CSVEQGATGEQFF. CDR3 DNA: TGCAGCGTTGAGCAGGGGGCGACCGGTGAGCAGTTCTTC.

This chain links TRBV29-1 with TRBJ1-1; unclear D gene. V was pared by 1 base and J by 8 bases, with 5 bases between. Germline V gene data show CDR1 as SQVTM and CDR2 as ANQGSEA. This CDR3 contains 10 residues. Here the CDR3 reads CSVEVQEAFF. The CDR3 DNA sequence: TGCAGCGTTGAAGTTCAGGAAGCTTTCTTT.